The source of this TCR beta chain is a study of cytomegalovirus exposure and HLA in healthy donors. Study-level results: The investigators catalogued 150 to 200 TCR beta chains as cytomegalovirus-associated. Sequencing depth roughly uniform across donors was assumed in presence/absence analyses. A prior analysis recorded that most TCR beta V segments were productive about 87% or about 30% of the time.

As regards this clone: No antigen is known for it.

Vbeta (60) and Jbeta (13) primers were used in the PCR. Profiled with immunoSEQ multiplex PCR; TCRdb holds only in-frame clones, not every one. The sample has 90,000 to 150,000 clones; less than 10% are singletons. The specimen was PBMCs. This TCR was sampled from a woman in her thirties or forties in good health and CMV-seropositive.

The CDR3 loop is CASSGERGYEQYF. The CDR3 nucleotides are TGTGCCAGCAGTGGGGAAAGGGGTTACGAGCAGTACTTC. V usage is TRBV6-1 and J usage is TRBJ2-7, with a possible D match to TRBD1 (5 bases). Trimming removed 4 bases at V and 4 bases at J, with 11 bases between. From germline, CDR1 is MNHNS and CDR2 SASEGT. The CDR3 extends over 13 amino acids.